This TCR beta chain is drawn from a study of cytomegalovirus exposure and HLA in healthy donors. Study information: The approximately 120 validation repertoires, a later analysis reported, used the same platform as the roughly 660 repertoires from the first cohort.

The donors were part of the 120-subject validation cohort, which stood apart from the roughly 680-subject first cohort. Overall study results and limits: Subsequent analysis found a tendency for first-cohort TCR clusters to co-occur within the approximately 130 validation repertoires.

Sequencing was performed with immunoSEQ multiplex PCR; in TCRdb, only in-frame clones are kept and a portion is missing. The sample lists 110,000 or so clones, 70% to 85% occurring once. V was pared by 7 bases and J by 0 bases, with 3 bases between. CDR1 MNHNS and CDR2 SASEGT come from the germline V gene. The length of the CDR3 is 11 residues. The sample holds a few counts of this clone. Antigen specificity is unknown. The chain couples TRBV6-1 to TRBJ1-1; D unresolved. This TCR was sampled from a woman aged 18-29 years in good health and CMV-seronegative. The sequenced sample was PBMCs. The CDR3 DNA follows: TGTGCCAGCACTTTGAACACTGAAGCTTTCTTT. Protein: CASTLNTEAFF.